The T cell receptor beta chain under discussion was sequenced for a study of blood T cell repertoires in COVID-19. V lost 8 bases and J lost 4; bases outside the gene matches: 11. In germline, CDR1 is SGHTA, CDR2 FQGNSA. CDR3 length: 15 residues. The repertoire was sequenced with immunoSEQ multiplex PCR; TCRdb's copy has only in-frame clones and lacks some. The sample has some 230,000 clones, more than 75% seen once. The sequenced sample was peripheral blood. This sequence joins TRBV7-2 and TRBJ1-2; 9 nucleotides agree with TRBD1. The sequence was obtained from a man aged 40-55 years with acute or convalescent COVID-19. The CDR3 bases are TGTGCCAGCCGGGACAGGGAGAGGCTAGGCTATGGCTACACCTTC. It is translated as CASRDRERLGYGYTF.